Shown below are 21 T cell receptor beta chains from a single sample sequenced in a study of T cells in tuberculosis. The method was immunoSEQ multiplex PCR; TCRdb's version includes in-frame clones alone and lacks a portion of them. The table lists tens of thousands of clones, roughly 95% of them singletons. Material for sequencing was PBMCs. These receptors all stem from a donor aged 5 to 30 with latent tuberculosis or without tuberculosis infection.

V usage is TRBV6-7 and J usage is TRBJ1-5; D gene ambiguous. TRBV6-7 is recorded as an ORF, its role being uncertain. V was trimmed by 1 base and J by 1 base, leaving 8 bases between them. This CDR3 has 15 residues. The chain's CDR3 is CASSYCRRSNQPQHF. CDR3 nucleotides: TGTGCCAGCAGTTACTGTCGGAGGAGCAATCAGCCCCAGCATTTT.

The V gene is TRBV15, the J gene TRBJ2-2; possibly TRBD2 for D (5 bases). Looked up from germline, CDR1 is LNHNV and CDR2 is YYDKDF (reference sequence). The CDR3 runs 14 residues. Trimming left V 8 bases short and J 7 bases short, with 17 bases between. CDR3: CATGRTAAFGELFF. The CDR3 DNA follows: TGTGCCACCGGGCGGACTGCGGCATTCGGGGAGCTGTTTTTT.

The V and J genes are TRBV7-3 and TRBJ2-1, with D possibly matching TRBD1 (6 bases). The CDR3 extends over 16 amino acids. Deletions cut 1 base from V and 3 bases from J, with 13 bases between. Germline CDR1 is SGHTA and CDR2 is FQGTGA. As DNA, the CDR3 is TGTGCCAGCAGCTTAAATCCCGCAGGGGTCTACAATGAGCAGTTCTTC. Its translation: CASSLNPAGVYNEQFF.

The chain joins TRBV7-8 to TRBJ2-7; 10 nucleotides agree with TRBD2. This CDR3 has 16 residues. With 5 bases clipped from V and 3 bases from J, the junction kept 10 bases outside the gene matches. Germline assignment: CDR1 SGHVS and CDR2 FQNEAQ. The CDR3 loop is CASSPPGAGGLYEQYF. CDR3 coding DNA: TGTGCCAGCAGCCCCCCGGGAGCGGGGGGGCTCTACGAGCAGTACTTC.

The V and J genes are TRBV19 and TRBJ1-5; 8 nucleotides agree with TRBD1. Germline CDR1 LNHDA, CDR2 SQIVND (reference sequence). The V segment lost 0 bases and the J segment 6 bases; nucleotides outside the gene matches: 10. The CDR3 is made up of 17 amino acids. The CDR3 nucleotides read TGTGCCAGTAGTATAGATCTGCTACAGGGGGGAGGTCAGCCCCAGCATTTT. Its translation is CASSIDLLQGGGQPQHF. The variable domain in full, with the rest retrieved from reference TRBV19 and TRBJ1-5, is DGGITQSPKYLFRKEGQNVTLSCEQNLNHDAMYWYRQDPGQGLRLIYYSQIVNDFQKGDIAEGYSVSREKKESFPLTVTSAQKNPTAFYLCASSIDLLQGGGQPQHFGDGTRLSIL.

The J gene is TRBJ1-1, the V gene TRBV7-2; D possibly corresponds to TRBD1 (5 bases). The V end was cut by 6 bases, the J end by 2 bases, with 13 bases between. The germline CDR1 and CDR2 sequences are SGHTA and FQGNSA. The CDR3 extends over 14 amino acids. The CDR3 DNA sequence: TGTGCCAGCAGACCGGACACGTTAAACACTGAAGCTTTCTTT. This gives the protein CASRPDTLNTEAFF.

This sequence joins TRBV6-1 and TRBJ2-7, with 8 nucleotides matching TRBD1. The CDR3 consists of 14 residues. Germline CDR1 and CDR2: MNHNS and SASEGT. V was clipped by 6 bases and J by 3 bases; unmatched bases: 7. In nucleotides, the CDR3 is TGTGCCAGCAGGGCGGACAGGGTAGTCTACGAGCAGTACTTC. Amino acids: CASRADRVVYEQYF.

Here the CDR3 reads CASSATGNSEKLFF. The CDR3 DNA follows: TGTGCCAGCAGCGCGACAGGGAATTCTGAAAAACTGTTTTTT. The chain links TRBV9 to TRBJ1-4; TRBD1 aligns across 7 bases. This CDR3 has 14 amino acids. Germline values: CDR1 SGDLS, CDR2 YYNGEE. Germline trimming cut 3 bases from V and 7 bases from J; bases unmatched to any gene: 6.

J is TRBJ2-3 and V is TRBV2, with 15 positions matching TRBD2. V gave up 6 bases and J gave up 3 bases; unmatched junction bases: 13. CDR1 is SNHLY, CDR2 FYNNEI, per germline. CDR3 length: 19 amino acids. The CDR3 nucleotides read TGTGCCAGCAGGAGAAGCGTCCCGGGACTAGCGGGAGGTACAGATACGCAGTATTTT. Protein product: CASRRSVPGLAGGTDTQYF.

The V call is TRBV20-1, the J call TRBJ2-1; perhaps TRBD1 as D (5 bases). V lost 4 bases and J lost 10, with 8 bases in between. This CDR3 is 10 amino acids long. The germline CDR1 and CDR2 sequences are DFQATT and SNEGSKA (reference sequence). In nucleotides, the CDR3 is TGCAGTGCTACCCACAGGGAGCAGTTCTTC. Its protein product is CSATHREQFF.

This clone is a singleton in its sample. The CDR3, as DNA: TGTGCCAGCAGTGAAACAGGGGGCACAGATACGCAGTATTTT. Translated, it gives CASSETGGTDTQYF. This chain connects TRBV25-1 to TRBJ2-3; 7 positions match TRBD1. The CDR3 runs to 14 residues. Germline CDR1 MGHDK, CDR2 SYGVNS. V lost 2 bases to trimming and J lost 1 base; unmatched junction nucleotides: 0.

The chain carries TRBV9 and TRBJ2-2; a possible D gene is TRBD2 (6 bases). V shed 1 base and J shed 6 bases, with 16 bases lying between them. The CDR3 is 16 amino acids. Per the germline V gene, CDR1 is SGDLS and CDR2 is YYNGEE. CDR3 sequence reads: CASSVRRESTSGELFF. Written as DNA, the CDR3 is TGTGCCAGCAGCGTAAGGAGGGAATCCACCTCCGGGGAGCTGTTTTTT.

The chain has TRBV19 and TRBJ2-7; 7 positions agree with TRBD2. Germline V lookup: CDR1 LNHDA, CDR2 SQIVND (reference sequence). The CDR3 contains 15 residues. Trimming removed 6 bases from V and 0 bases from J; junction bases left unmatched: 8. The CDR3 region has the DNA TGTGCCAGTAGCCTAAGCGGGACCCCCTCCTACGAGCAGTACTTC. It codes for CASSLSGTPSYEQYF.

The V gene is TRBV7-9, the J gene TRBJ1-6, with D possibly matching TRBD1 (6 bases). CDR3 length equals 15 residues. Germline V gene sequence: CDR1 SEHNR, CDR2 FQNEAQ (reference sequence). V was clipped by 6 bases and J by 0 bases, with 9 bases between them. For the CDR3, the DNA is TGTGCCAGCAGATTGGACAGCTCCTATAATTCACCCCTCCACTTT. This sequence encodes CASRLDSSYNSPLHF.

CDR3 bases: TGCAGCGTTGAAGTAGGTCCCGAGGGAACTGAAGCTTTCTTT. It is translated as CSVEVGPEGTEAFF. The V gene is TRBV29-1, the J gene TRBJ1-1, with no clear D. Germline V gene sequence: CDR1 SQVTM, CDR2 ANQGSEA. Trimming left V 1 base short and J 5 bases short, with 14 bases between. The CDR3 consists of 14 residues.

The chain has TRBV10-2 and TRBJ2-5; 7 bases fit TRBD2. In germline, CDR1 is WSHSY, CDR2 SAAADI. J lost 1 base, V lost 4 bases, and 12 bases had no gene match. The length of the CDR3 is 17 residues. CDR3 residues: CASSGSSSGTIQETQYF. The CDR3 DNA is TGCGCCAGCAGTGGGTCCTCTAGCGGAACTATCCAAGAGACCCAGTACTTC.

The chain is built from TRBV5-1 and TRBJ1-2; no definite D call. V was pared by 4 bases and J by 0 bases, with 10 bases between. The CDR3 consists of 14 residues. Germline V gene sequence: CDR1 SGHRS, CDR2 YFSETQ. The CDR3 nucleotides are TGCGCCAGCAGCCAGACACGTCCTAACTATGGCTACACCTTC. Translation gives CASSQTRPNYGYTF.

This chain joins TRBV9 and TRBJ2-7; D possibly corresponds to TRBD2 (6 bases). Between the trimmed V and J ends, which lost 0 bases and 7 bases, there was a span of 14 bases. The V gene's germline CDR1 is SGDLS and CDR2 YYNGEE. The CDR3 is made up of 14 amino acids. The CDR3 region has the DNA TGTGCCAGCAGCGTAGAAGGCAGGGAGGATGAGCAGTACTTC. Translation: CASSVEGREDEQYF. The complete variable domain, with remaining parts taken from reference TRBV9 and TRBJ2-7, reads DSGVTQTPKHLITATGQRVTLRCSPRSGDLSVYWYQQSLDQGLQFLIQYYNGEERAKGNILERFSAQQFPDLHSELNLSSLELGDSALYFCASSVEGREDEQYFGPGTRLTVT.

The chain recombines TRBV27 with TRBJ1-2; TRBD1 matches 7 bases. The germline V gene encodes CDR1 MNHEY and CDR2 SMNVEV (reference sequence). CDR3 size: 13 residues. Losses at the gene ends were 5 bases for V and 4 bases for J; bases not matched to a gene: 4. The CDR3 region has the DNA TGTGCCAGCAGTACCCCAGGGGGCTATGGCTACACCTTC. This codes for CASSTPGGYGYTF.

The chain carries TRBV7-8 and TRBJ1-6, with TRBD1 matching over 7 bases. Germline CDR1 SGHVS, CDR2 FQNEAQ. The ends lost 1 base at V and 6 bases at J; junction bases unmatched: 6. This CDR3 contains 16 residues. The CDR3 loop is CASSLETGQINSPLHF. The CDR3 DNA reads as TGTGCCAGCAGCTTAGAGACGGGACAGATTAATTCACCCCTCCACTTT.

This clone was seen once. V and J are TRBV4-3 and TRBJ2-2; D gene ambiguous. This CDR3 comprises 15 residues. Trimming removed 1 base at V and 4 bases at J, with 10 bases between. In germline, CDR1 is LGHNA, CDR2 YSLEER. The CDR3 sequence is CASSQVTRATGELFF. The CDR3 nucleotides read TGCGCCAGCAGCCAAGTAACGCGTGCCACCGGGGAGCTGTTTTTT.